The 15 T cell receptor beta chains given below trace back to one sample, sequenced in a study of blood T cell repertoires in COVID-19. Libraries were prepared by immunoSEQ multiplex PCR; TCRdb keeps only in-frame clonotypes and omits some of them. The sample includes some 190,000 clones, approximately 81% of them seen just once. Sample: peripheral blood. The receptors derive from an elderly woman with active or convalescent COVID-19.

V and J are TRBV2 and TRBJ2-2; possibly TRBD1 for D (6 bases). The germline V gene has CDR1 SNHLY and CDR2 FYNNEI. Trimming stripped 9 bases from V and 7 bases from J, with 12 bases between. The CDR3 runs 12 residues. CDR3 coding DNA: TGTGCCAGAAAAGGGGGAGTCGGGGAGCTGTTTTTT. As protein: CARKGGVGELFF.

The chain is built from TRBV5-1 and TRBJ1-1, with unresolved D. V dropped 1 base and J dropped 0 bases, with 10 bases sitting between them. This CDR3 comprises 15 residues. Germline V gives CDR1 SGHRS, CDR2 YFSETQ. The CDR3: CASSLSPGMNTEAFF. CDR3 in DNA: TGCGCCAGCAGCTTGTCCCCGGGGATGAACACTGAAGCTTTCTTT.

CDR3 nucleotides: TGTGCCAGCAGCTGGAGGATGAACACTGAAGCTTTCTTT. Amino acids: CASSWRMNTEAFF. V is TRBV9 and J is TRBJ1-1; D unclear. In germline, CDR1 is SGDLS, CDR2 YYNGEE. The CDR3 covers 13 residues. Trimming stripped 4 bases from V and 0 bases from J, with 7 bases between.

V and J are TRBV4-1 and TRBJ2-1, with D possibly matching TRBD2 (6 bases). V lost 1 base to trimming and J lost 7 bases, with 23 bases between them. CDR1 MGHRA and CDR2 YSYEKL come from the germline V gene. This CDR3 spans 18 amino acids. CDR3 sequence (DNA): TGCGCCAGCAGCCAAGCCCCTTGGAAGACGGGGAGGTTAAATGAGCAGTTCTTC. This translates into CASSQAPWKTGRLNEQFF.

CDR3 in DNA: TGTGCCAGCAGTGCGGGGAGGCCGGGACAGCCCCAGCATTTT. As protein: CASSAGRPGQPQHF. This chain connects TRBV2 to TRBJ1-5; the D is unclear. This CDR3 is built from 14 residues. Trimming took off 4 bases at V and 7 bases at J, with 14 bases between the two ends. Looked up from germline, CDR1 is SNHLY and CDR2 is FYNNEI.

In this sample, this clone turned up a few times. V usage is TRBV14 and J usage is TRBJ1-1; no firm D call. With 7 bases removed from V and 1 base from J, the gap between germline ends came to 10 bases. Germline values: CDR1 SGHDN, CDR2 FVKESK. The CDR3 has 13 residues. CDR3 DNA sequence: TGTGCCAGCACCTTACATCAGAACACTGAAGCTTTCTTT. As protein: CASTLHQNTEAFF.

The rearrangement joins TRBV6-5 to TRBJ1-1, with D hard to call. The CDR3 covers 13 residues. V dropped 11 bases and J dropped 1 base, with 14 bases sitting between them. Germline CDR1 MNHEY, CDR2 SVGAGI. The CDR3: CAAFRRENTEAFF. The CDR3 DNA is TGTGCCGCTTTTCGACGGGAGAACACTGAAGCTTTCTTT.

V gene TRBV5-4 combines with J gene TRBJ2-5; 8 nucleotides align to TRBD1. The CDR3 covers 14 residues. V lost 0 bases to trimming and J lost 3 bases; unmatched junction nucleotides: 1. Germline V gene lookup returns CDR1 SGHNT and CDR2 YYREEE (reference sequence). This CDR3 is CASSLGDRKETQYF. CDR3 in DNA: TGTGCCAGCAGCTTGGGGGACAGGAAAGAGACCCAGTACTTC. Looking up the rest from reference TRBV5-4 and TRBJ2-5 gives the full variable domain: ETGVTQSPTHLIKTRGQQVTLRCSSQSGHNTVSWYQQALGQGPQFIFQYYREEENGRGNFPPRFSGLQFPNYSSELNVNALELDDSALYLCASSLGDRKETQYFGPGTRLLVL.

This rearrangement joins TRBV18 to TRBJ2-3, with 8 bases lining up with TRBD2. CDR3 length: 18 amino acids. J gave up 1 base and V 5 bases, and 14 bases lay outside the gene matches. Germline V gene sequence: CDR1 KGHSH, CDR2 LQKENI. DNA for the CDR3: TGTGCCAGCTCATCCTACTCGGGGACTAGACAACGCACAGATACGCAGTATTTT. Translation gives CASSSYSGTRQRTDTQYF.

The V gene is TRBV28, the J gene TRBJ2-7; 10 positions agree with TRBD1. The ends lost 6 bases at V and 6 bases at J; junction bases unmatched: 8. This CDR3 has 14 residues. Germline V lookup: CDR1 MDHEN, CDR2 SYDVKM. The CDR3 DNA sequence: TGTGCCAGCAGACCGGGACAGGGGACCTCCGAGCAGTACTTC. Its protein product is CASRPGQGTSEQYF. Variable domain in full (rest from reference TRBV28 and TRBJ2-7): DVKVTQSSRYLVKRTGEKVFLECVQDMDHENMFWYRQDPGLGLRLIYFSYDVKMKEKGDIPEGYSVSREKKERFSLILESASTNQTSMYLCASRPGQGTSEQYFGPGTRLTVT.

The chain joins TRBV5-1 to TRBJ1-2; no clear D gene. CDR1 is SGHRS, CDR2 YFSETQ, per germline. The CDR3 length is 11 residues. Between the trimmed V and J ends, which lost 5 bases and 7 bases, there was a span of 9 bases. CDR3 DNA: TGCGCCAGCAGGGCTTCAGGTGGCTACACCTTC. Residues: CASRASGGYTF.

This clone was recorded only once. Compared with germline, one end of the junction differs, possibly owing to a read error. This chain joins TRBV2 and TRBJ2-7; 7 positions match TRBD2. Germline V gives CDR1 SNHLY, CDR2 FYNNEI. The CDR3 has 14 residues. The CDR3 region is CASSEGSGPYEQYF. In DNA form, the CDR3 reads TGTGCCAGCAGTGAGGGTAGCGGGCCCTACGAGCAATACTTC.

The V and J genes are TRBV5-8 and TRBJ1-1; maybe TRBD1 (5 bases). V was shortened by 5 bases and J by 4 bases, with 15 bases between the two germline ends. The CDR3 covers 14 residues. Germline V gives CDR1 SGHTS, CDR2 YDEGEE. In DNA, the CDR3 is TGTGCCAGCAGTTATCAGGGCAGGTCCACTGAAGCTTTCTTT. It encodes CASSYQGRSTEAFF. The full variable domain, its missing parts supplied by reference TRBV5-8 and TRBJ1-1, is EAGVTQSPTHLIKTRGQQATLRCSPISGHTSVYWYQQALGLGLQFLLWYDEGEERNRGNFPPRFSGRQFPNYSSELNVNALELEDSALYLCASSYQGRSTEAFFGQGTRLTVV.

This rearrangement joins TRBV6-5 to TRBJ1-5; 10 bases are shared with TRBD1. The V gene's germline CDR1 is MNHEY and CDR2 SVGAGI. The ends lost 6 bases at V and 7 bases at J; junction bases unmatched: 9. This CDR3 contains 15 residues. CDR3: CASRPDRGREQPQHF. The DNA for the CDR3 is TGTGCCAGCAGACCCGACAGGGGGCGGGAGCAGCCCCAGCATTTT.

In this sample, this clone turned up once. As DNA, the CDR3 is TGTGCCAGCAGCCCAAGACAGGCCCTTGGGTATGGCTACACCTTC. Translated, it gives CASSPRQALGYGYTF. The V gene is TRBV9, the J gene TRBJ1-2, with D possibly being TRBD1 (6 bases). Germline values: CDR1 SGDLS, CDR2 YYNGEE. V lost 4 bases and J lost 5, with 18 bases in between. The CDR3 length is 15 residues. The full variable domain, completed using reference TRBV9 and TRBJ1-2, is DSGVTQTPKHLITATGQRVTLRCSPRSGDLSVYWYQQSLDQGLQFLIQYYNGEERAKGNILERFSAQQFPDLHSELNLSSLELGDSALYFCASSPRQALGYGYTFGSGTRLTVV.